This passage covers 20 T cell receptor beta chains from one sample sequenced in a study of monozygotic twins with inflammatory bowel disease (dated by TCRdb to between 2018 and 2021). Libraries were prepared through 5' RACE. Instrument used: Illumina HiSeq 2500. TCRdb reprocessed the reads into one record per CDR3 protein sequence, lacking DNA. The table for this sample records 330,000 or so distinct CDR3 sequences. Around 2% of the sample is in the top ten clones. Sequenced input: blood. The receptors stem from a human donor with ulcerative colitis or Crohn's disease, or a healthy co-twin of an affected twin (not recorded which).

The chain joins TRBV7-6 to TRBJ2-1; with no DNA, the TCRdb D assignment of TRBD1 cannot be verified. The germline V gene has CDR1 SGHVS and CDR2 FNYEAQ. This CDR3 has 15 amino acids. CDR3 protein: CASSPQSGGRNEQFF.

This rearrangement joins TRBV20-1 to TRBJ1-5. The CDR3 covers 17 residues. Germline V gene lookup returns CDR1 DFQATT and CDR2 SNEGSKA (reference sequence). The CDR3 protein is CSAREELFAVGGVPQHF.

This rearrangement joins TRBV12-3 or TRBV12-4 to TRBJ2-1; TCRdb names TRBD2, which stays unverified in the absence of DNA. The CDR3 has 16 amino acids. CDR3 sequence reads: CASSLANSGGDNEQFF.

The rearrangement uses TRBV20-1 and TRBJ2-2; TCRdb selects TRBD2, and the lack of DNA leaves this call unchecked. This CDR3 region has 13 residues. Looked up from germline, CDR1 is DFQATT and CDR2 is SNEGSKA (reference sequence). The CDR3 is CSAERGGSGELFF.

J is TRBJ1-4 and V is TRBV5-6. CDR3 length equals 15 residues. The germline V gene encodes CDR1 SGHDT and CDR2 YYEEEE. This chain's CDR3 is CASSLHVLGSEKLFF.

This chain uses TRBV10-2 with TRBJ1-2. Germline CDR1 and CDR2: WSHSY and SAAADI. CDR3 length equals 13 residues. The CDR3 region is CASSAALGGGYTF.

This chain's CDR3 is CSARSGTYSEAFF. V usage is TRBV20-1 and J usage is TRBJ1-1. The length of the CDR3 is 13 residues. Germline CDR1 DFQATT, CDR2 SNEGSKA (reference sequence).

CDR3 loop: CASARGRTNTGELFF. This chain connects TRBV11-2 to TRBJ2-2; checking the TCRdb D call of TRBD1 is not possible without DNA. This CDR3 has 15 amino acids. The germline CDR1 and CDR2 sequences are SGHAT and FQNNGV.

This chain's CDR3 is CASRNRVVTDTQYF. This chain uses TRBV6-1 with TRBJ2-3; with no DNA, the TCRdb D assignment of TRBD1 cannot be verified. Germline assignment: CDR1 MNHNS and CDR2 SASEGT. The CDR3 consists of 14 residues.

The chain employs TRBV4-3 and TRBJ1-1. The CDR3 contains 13 residues. Germline V gene lookup returns CDR1 LGHNA and CDR2 YSLEER. The CDR3 sequence is CASSQSRRAEAFF.

J is TRBJ2-3 and V is TRBV5-1; without DNA, the TCRdb call of TRBD1 cannot be checked. The CDR3 consists of 14 residues. Germline V gene data show CDR1 as SGHRS and CDR2 as YFSETQ. This chain's CDR3 is CASSLSPPTDTQYF.

V gene TRBV7-7 combines with J gene TRBJ2-1. CDR1 SSHAT and CDR2 FNYEAQ come from the germline V gene (reference sequence). The CDR3 consists of 15 residues. This CDR3 is CASSNRVESYNEQFF. Full variable domain (missing parts from reference TRBV7-7 and TRBJ2-1): GAGVSQSPRYKVTKRGQDVTLRCDPISSHATLYWYQQALGQGPEFLTYFNYEAQPDKSGLPSDRFSAERPEGSISTLTIQRTEQRDSAMYRCASSNRVESYNEQFFGPGTRLTVL.

The CDR3 reads CASSYDRNQPQHF. The chain uses TRBV5-1 and TRBJ1-5. Germline loops: CDR1 SGHRS, CDR2 YFSETQ. CDR3 size: 13 residues. The complete variable domain, with remaining parts taken from reference TRBV5-1 and TRBJ1-5, reads KAGVTQTPRYLIKTRGQQVTLSCSPISGHRSVSWYQQTPGQGLQFLFEYFSETQRNKGNFPGRFSGRQFSNSRSEMNVSTLELGDSALYLCASSYDRNQPQHFGDGTRLSIL.

The rearrangement joins TRBV20-1 to TRBJ2-7; TCRdb designates TRBD1, a call that cannot be tested without DNA. The CDR3 consists of 14 residues. CDR1 is DFQATT and CDR2 is SNEGSKA in the germline V gene (reference sequence). The CDR3 here is CSARPGGGSYEQYF.

The chain couples TRBV20-1 to TRBJ1-1; as DNA is missing, the TRBD1 call by TCRdb cannot be tested. The CDR3 is 15 residues long. Germline V gives CDR1 DFQATT, CDR2 SNEGSKA (reference sequence). CDR3 sequence reads: CSARKNRQANTEAFF.

The V call is TRBV5-5, the J call TRBJ2-5; TCRdb names TRBD2, which stays unverified in the absence of DNA. This CDR3 is 15 amino acids long. Germline V CDR1 and CDR2: SGHKS, YYEKEE (reference sequence). CDR3 loop: CASRRSGGGQETQYF. Full variable domain (missing parts from reference TRBV5-5 and TRBJ2-5): DAGVTQSPTHLIKTRGQQVTLRCSPISGHKSVSWYQQVLGQGPQFIFQYYEKEERGRGNFPDRFSARQFPNYSSELNVNALLLGDSALYLCASRRSGGGQETQYFGPGTRLLVL.

The rearrangement links TRBV5-1 to TRBJ1-5; TCRdb outputs TRBD1, but without DNA this stays unchecked. CDR1 is SGHRS and CDR2 is YFSETQ in the germline V gene. The CDR3 extends over 15 amino acids. The CDR3 loop is CASSFGSGNNQPQHF.

The chain links TRBV28 to TRBJ2-7. Per the germline V gene, CDR1 is MDHEN and CDR2 is SYDVKM. This CDR3 is 12 amino acids long. The CDR3 sequence is CASRTRHYEQYF.

The chain couples TRBV7-9 to TRBJ2-7; TCRdb lists TRBD2, though no DNA is available to test this call. CDR1 and CDR2 from the germline V gene are SEHNR and FQNEAQ (reference sequence). CDR3 size: 14 residues. This chain's CDR3 is CASSPGLPPYEQYF.

This rearrangement joins TRBV9 to TRBJ1-1. The CDR3 has 16 residues. From germline, CDR1 is SGDLS and CDR2 YYNGEE. CDR3 loop: CASSVGPMQTNTEAFF.